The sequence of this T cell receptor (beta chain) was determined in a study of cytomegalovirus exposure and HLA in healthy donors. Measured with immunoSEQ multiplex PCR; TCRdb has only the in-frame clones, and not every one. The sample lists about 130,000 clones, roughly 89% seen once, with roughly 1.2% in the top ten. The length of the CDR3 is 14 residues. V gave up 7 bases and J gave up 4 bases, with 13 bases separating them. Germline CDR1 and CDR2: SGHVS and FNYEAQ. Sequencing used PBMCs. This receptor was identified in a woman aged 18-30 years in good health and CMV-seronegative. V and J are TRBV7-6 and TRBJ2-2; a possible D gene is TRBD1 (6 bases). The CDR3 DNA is TGTGCCAGCACCACAAGAGGGGGCACCGGGGAGCTGTTTTTT. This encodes CASTTRGGTGELFF.